This T cell receptor beta chain was profiled in a study of vaccination and CD4 T cells after COVID-19. Treatment given: approximately 10-day PBMC culture with coronavirus spike peptide pools or control peptides (ViraFEST assay). An Oncomine TCR Beta short-read assay was used to sequence the DNA from cultured CD4+ T cells. TCRdb analysed the PCR reads with MiXCR anew, one entry per CDR3 protein. The sample lists thousands of distinct CDR3 sequences, around 66% occurring once. Study-level results: Nearly all convalescent vaccine-specific clones, 304 of 307, recognized only SARS-CoV-2 spike.

CDR1 SGHTA and CDR2 FQGNSA come from the germline V gene. This CDR3 has 15 amino acids. With V trimmed by 6 bases and J by 2 bases, 7 bases remained unmatched. Comment on this clonotype: No antigen is known for it.

The sequenced sample was cultured CD4+ T cells from blood, obtained after SARS-CoV-2 vaccination. The sequence was collected from a human donor with COVID-19. The V gene is TRBV7-2, the J gene TRBJ2-7; the match to TRBD2 covers 10 bases. Here the CDR3 reads CASSLTLAGTYEQYF. Written as DNA, the CDR3 is TGTGCCAGCAGTCTAACACTAGCGGGGACCTACGAGCAGTACTTC.